The rows below give T cell receptor beta chains drawn from one sample of a study of blood T cell repertoires in COVID-19. TCRdb's table, derived via immunoSEQ multiplex PCR, lists solely in-frame clones and lacks some. Here the sample spans about 360,000 clones, approximately 80% being singletons. Sequenced: peripheral blood. The receptors stem from a human donor with acute or convalescent COVID-19. The donor label of this sample is uncertain. CDR3s include the opening cysteine and the closing phenylalanine or tryptophan. A D gene is named only where the DNA matches it firmly. Clone size is not always given. Where it is, it says once, few, many or a class for expanded clones.

CDR3 DNA: TGTGCCTGGAATCTGAACATGAATTCACCCCTCCACTTT
CDR3 protein: CAWNLNMNSPLHF
D gene: .
J gene: TRBJ1-6
V gene: TRBV30
clone size: .

CDR3 DNA: TGCGCCAGCAGCCGTTCCCCGGCTAGCGAGCAGTACTTC
CDR3 protein: CASSRSPASEQYF
D gene: .
J gene: TRBJ2-7
V gene: TRBV4-1
clone size: .

CDR3 DNA: TGTGCCAGCAGCCCTAGCGGGGGGGCGGTTGAGCAGTACTTC
CDR3 protein: CASSPSGGAVEQYF
D gene: TRBD2
J gene: TRBJ2-7
V gene: TRBV6-6
clone size: few

CDR3 DNA: TGTGCCACCAGTTACAGAGACAATGAGCAGTTCTTC
CDR3 protein: CATSYRDNEQFF
D gene: .
J gene: TRBJ2-1
V gene: TRBV24-1
clone size: .

CDR3 DNA: TGTGCCAGCAGCGTAGAGACGTTTTCCGGGTACAATGAGCAGTTCTTC
CDR3 protein: CASSVETFSGYNEQFF
D gene: .
J gene: TRBJ2-1
V gene: TRBV9
clone size: .

CDR3 DNA: TGTGCCAGCAGCCGGATGGGGGGGCCCTACGAGCAGTACTTC
CDR3 protein: CASSRMGGPYEQYF
D gene: .
J gene: TRBJ2-7
V gene: TRBV7-9
clone size: .

CDR3 DNA: TGTGCCAGTAGTTTCTCCGGGACAGGGGCCGATGAGCAGTTCTTC
CDR3 protein: CASSFSGTGADEQFF
D gene: TRBD1
J gene: TRBJ2-1
V gene: TRBV19
clone size: .

CDR3 DNA: TGTGCCAGCAGTTACTTATTTGACAGGGGCCACGAGCAGTACTTC
CDR3 protein: CASSYLFDRGHEQYF
D gene: TRBD1
J gene: TRBJ2-7
V gene: TRBV6-5
clone size: .

CDR3 DNA: TGTGCCAGCAGCCGCACAGGGGCTAGCAATCAGCCCCAGCATTTT
CDR3 protein: CASSRTGASNQPQHF
D gene: TRBD1
J gene: TRBJ1-5
V gene: TRBV4-2
clone size: .

CDR3 DNA: TGCAGCGTTGGCCGCCAGGGGGTCTATGGCTACACCTTC
CDR3 protein: CSVGRQGVYGYTF
D gene: TRBD1
J gene: TRBJ1-2
V gene: TRBV29-1
clone size: .

CDR3 DNA: TGTGCCAGCAGGGGAAGCGGTAACACCGGGGAGCTGTTTTTT
CDR3 protein: CASRGSGNTGELFF
D gene: .
J gene: TRBJ2-2
V gene: TRBV5-4
clone size: .

CDR3 DNA: TGTGCCAGCAAGAGGAAGGAAGAAAAACTGTTTTTT
CDR3 protein: CASKRKEEKLFF
D gene: .
J gene: TRBJ1-4
V gene: TRBV2
clone size: .

CDR3 DNA: TGTGCCAGTAGTATTGCGGGGATCGGTGGCTACACCTTC
CDR3 protein: CASSIAGIGGYTF
D gene: .
J gene: TRBJ1-2
V gene: TRBV19
clone size: .

CDR3 DNA: TGCGCCAGCAGTGACGGACAGGGGGTGAAGAATGAGCAGTTCTTC
CDR3 protein: CASSDGQGVKNEQFF
D gene: TRBD1
J gene: TRBJ2-1
V gene: TRBV10-1
clone size: .

CDR3 DNA: TGTGCCAGCAGCTTTTTTGCGCTAGCGGGGGTTCAAGAGACCCAGTACTTC
CDR3 protein: CASSFFALAGVQETQYF
D gene: TRBD2
J gene: TRBJ2-5
V gene: TRBV7-2
clone size: .

CDR3 DNA: TGTGCCAGCAGCCCACAGGGGATGGGTGAGCAGTTCTTC
CDR3 protein: CASSPQGMGEQFF
D gene: TRBD1
J gene: TRBJ2-1
V gene: TRBV12-3/TRBV12-4
clone size: .

CDR3 DNA: TGTGCCAGCAGTTACCCTAGCCGGGGTGAGCAGTTCTTC
CDR3 protein: CASSYPSRGEQFF
D gene: .
J gene: TRBJ2-1
V gene: TRBV6-2/TRBV6-3
clone size: few

CDR3 DNA: TGCAGCGTTGACGGGCTTGGTAGCGGGAGCGACAATGAGCAGTTCTTC
CDR3 protein: CSVDGLGSGSDNEQFF
D gene: TRBD2
J gene: TRBJ2-1
V gene: TRBV29-1
clone size: .

CDR3 DNA: TGCGCCAGCAGCTTGAGACTAGCGGGGGCCGGGGATACGCAGTATTTT
CDR3 protein: CASSLRLAGAGDTQYF
D gene: TRBD2
J gene: TRBJ2-3
V gene: TRBV5-1
clone size: .

CDR3 DNA: TGTGCCATCAGCCAACTAGGTGAAAAACTGTTTTTT
CDR3 protein: CAISQLGEKLFF
D gene: .
J gene: TRBJ1-4
V gene: TRBV10-3
clone size: .

CDR3 DNA: TGTGCCAGCCGGGGGGGTACTGAAGCTTTCTTT
CDR3 protein: CASRGGTEAFF
D gene: .
J gene: TRBJ1-1
V gene: TRBV3-1/TRBV3-2
clone size: few

CDR3 DNA: TGTGCCACCAGCAAACAGCGGACGTACAATGAGCAGTTCTTC
CDR3 protein: CATSKQRTYNEQFF
D gene: .
J gene: TRBJ2-1
V gene: TRBV15
clone size: .

CDR3 DNA: TGTGCCAGCAGCCAAGGTCTAGCGGGAGCCTACGAGCAGTACTTC
CDR3 protein: CASSQGLAGAYEQYF
D gene: TRBD2
J gene: TRBJ2-7
V gene: TRBV4-2
clone size: .

CDR3 DNA: TGTGCCACCAAATCACAGGGGTGGAATCAGCCCCAGCATTTT
CDR3 protein: CATKSQGWNQPQHF
D gene: TRBD1
J gene: TRBJ1-5
V gene: TRBV6-5
clone size: .

CDR3 DNA: TGTGCCAGCAGTGCCGAGGGGGCTCGCAATCAGCCCCAGCATTTT
CDR3 protein: CASSAEGARNQPQHF
D gene: TRBD1
J gene: TRBJ1-5
V gene: TRBV2
clone size: .

CDR3 DNA: TGTGCCAGCCCTAGGGAGGGGAATTATGGCTACACCTTC
CDR3 protein: CASPREGNYGYTF
D gene: .
J gene: TRBJ1-2
V gene: TRBV6-5
clone size: .